Listed here are 18 T cell receptor beta chains from one sample, sequenced in a study of T cell repertoires in cytomegalovirus infection (dated by TCRdb to between 2019 and 2020). Reading the label with the study, this specimen's treatment or condition is: in vitro stimulation with specific CMV peptide epitopes to enrich CMV-specific T cells. For these TCRs, the target antigens are not known. Sequenced using an Illumina HiSeq 1500. Through fastp at Q25 and MiXCR, TCRdb rebuilt clones from the public reads, retaining in-frame beta chains. For every CDR3 protein sequence, its rows merge into one entry that carries the most common genes and DNA. This sample has around 95,000 distinct CDR3 sequences in its table, and over 25% of those were observed once. The top ten clones comprise more than 70% of the sample. This sample comprised CD8+ T cells from cultured PBMCs, obtained from culture after CMV antigen stimulation. The receptor source for this set is a human donor in good health (CMV status not recorded). Some clones in this sample may be carry-over from other donors' samples.

There are a few counts of this clonotype. V is TRBV7-9 and J is TRBJ1-4, with D uncertain. Trimming took off 5 bases at V and 5 bases at J, with 3 bases between the two ends. The CDR3 extends over 11 amino acids. The germline gives CDR1 SEHNR, CDR2 FQNEAQ (reference sequence). In DNA form, the CDR3 reads TGTGCCAGCAGCGCGAATGAAAAACTGTTTTTT. Its protein is CASSANEKLFF. Drawing the rest from reference TRBV7-9 and TRBJ1-4, the complete variable domain is DTGVSQNPRHKITKRGQNVTFRCDPISEHNRLYWYRQTLGQGPEFLTYFQNEAQLEKSRLLSDRFSAERPKGSFSTLEIQRTEQGDSAMYLCASSANEKLFFGSGTQLSVL.

A remark on this clonotype: An end of the junction differs from the germline gene, which may be a read error. The chain employs TRBV29-1 and TRBJ1-1, with TRBD1 as a possible D gene (5 bases). CDR3 length: 11 amino acids. The germline V gene encodes CDR1 SQVTM and CDR2 ANQGSEA. The CDR3 DNA reads TGCAGCTACCCCGAGTGGGGGAACCCATCTTTT. Its translation: CSYPEWGNPSF.

This clonotype was seen more than once but under ten times. The rearrangement links TRBV28 to TRBJ1-2; unclear D gene. The CDR3 loop spans 11 amino acids. The V gene's germline CDR1 is MDHEN and CDR2 SYDVKM. The V end was cut by 3 bases, the J end by 8 bases, with 7 bases between. The CDR3 DNA sequence: TGTGCCAGCAGTTTGGGTCCGGGCTACACCTTC. Protein product: CASSLGPGYTF.

This chain uses TRBV12-5 with TRBJ1-1; no clear D. This CDR3 region has 13 residues. CDR1 and CDR2 (germline): LGHNT, FRNRAP. With 6 bases removed from V and 0 bases from J, the gap between germline ends came to 8 bases. CDR3 sequence reads: CASGPGMNTEAFF. The CDR3 DNA follows: TGTGCTAGTGGGCCGGGGATGAACACTGAAGCTTTCTTT.

This clonotype was counted a few times. V is TRBV6-1 and J is TRBJ2-6; D is perhaps TRBD1 or TRBD2 (5 bases each). This CDR3 spans 16 amino acids. V lost 8 bases to trimming and J lost 0 bases, with 14 bases between them. From germline, CDR1 is MNHNS and CDR2 SASEGT. The CDR3: CASWPGPYSGANVLTF. As DNA, the CDR3 is TGTGCCAGCTGGCCGGGGCCCTACTCTGGGGCCAACGTCCTGACTTTC.

This chain connects TRBV5-1 to TRBJ2-3; unclear D gene. CDR3 length: 15 amino acids. Germline values: CDR1 SGHRS, CDR2 YFSETQ. V was clipped by 0 bases and J by 1 base, with 9 bases between them. This CDR3 is CASSLAASRTDTQYF. The CDR3 DNA sequence: TGCGCCAGCAGCTTGGCGGCTTCTCGCACAGATACGCAGTATTTT.

The genes are TRBV3-1 and TRBJ1-1; maybe TRBD1 (5 bases). This CDR3 has 15 residues. Germline CDR1 is LGHDT and CDR2 is YNNKEL (reference sequence). Between the trimmed V and J ends, which lost 5 bases and 11 bases, there was a span of 24 bases. Here the CDR3 reads CASSSGQAIQQIAFF. In DNA form, the CDR3 reads TGTGCCAGCAGCTCAGGGCAGGCTATCCAACAGATCGCTTTCTTT. Full variable domain (rest looked up from reference TRBV3-1 and TRBJ1-1): DTAVSQTPKYLVTQMGNDKSIKCEQNLGHDTMYWYKQDSKKFLKIMFSYNNKELIINETVPNRFSPKSPDKAHLNLHINSLELGDSAVYFCASSSGQAIQQIAFFGQGTRLTVV.

This clonotype was observed a handful of times. The chain uses TRBV7-9 and TRBJ2-7; TRBD1 might be the D (6 bases). The ends were cut back, 5 bases at V and 1 base at J, with 9 bases in the middle. The V gene's germline CDR1 is SEHNR and CDR2 FQNEAQ (reference sequence). There are 13 residues in the CDR3. This CDR3 reads CASSPRGSYEQYF. DNA of the CDR3: TGTGCCAGCAGCCCCAGGGGATCCTACGAGCAGTACTTC.

This clonotype occurred many times. The rearrangement links TRBV7-2 to TRBJ1-5, with 7 positions matching TRBD1. Germline V CDR1 and CDR2: SGHTA, FQGNSA. With 1 base clipped from V and 14 bases from J, the junction kept 8 bases outside the gene matches. CDR3 size: 13 residues. CDR3 protein: CASSLGTQGYKHF. CDR3 coding DNA: TGTGCCAGCAGCTTAGGTACACAGGGGTACAAGCATTTT. Based on the CDR3 plus reference TRBV7-2 and TRBJ1-5, the full variable domain is GAGVSQSPSNKVTEKGKDVELRCDPISGHTALYWYRQSLGQGLEFLIYFQGNSAPDKSGLPSDRFSAERTGGSVSTLTIQRTQQEDSAVYLCASSLGTQGYKHFGDGTRLSIL.

This clonotype was recorded a few times. V usage is TRBV20-1 and J usage is TRBJ2-2; no definite D call. There are 12 residues in the CDR3. V shed 3 bases and J shed 7 bases, with 9 bases lying between them. Germline V lookup: CDR1 DFQATT, CDR2 SNEGSKA (reference sequence). The CDR3 nucleotides are TGCAGTGCTAGCCCCGGCGGCGGGGAGCTGTTTTTT. Its translation: CSASPGGGELFF.

The chain couples TRBV29-1 to TRBJ2-5; D not certain. Trimming shortened V by 7 bases and J by 5 bases, and 14 bases separated the two germline ends. The CDR3 sequence is 12 residues long. Germline CDR1 is SQVTM and CDR2 is ANQGSEA. The CDR3 bases are TGCAGCGCGTATAACTGGGCGGAGACCCAGTACTTC. Protein product: CSAYNWAETQYF. Based on the CDR3 plus reference TRBV29-1 and TRBJ2-5, the full variable domain is SAVISQKPSRDICQRGTSLTIQCQVDSQVTMMFWYRQQPGQSLTLIATANQGSEATYESGFVIDKFPISRPNLTFSTLTVSNMSPEDSSIYLCSAYNWAETQYFGPGTRLLVL.

V gene TRBV25-1 combines with J gene TRBJ1-1; the D is unclear. CDR1 is MGHDK and CDR2 is SYGVNS in the germline V gene. V gave up 3 bases and J gave up 1 base, with 18 bases separating them. There are 17 residues in the CDR3. The CDR3: CASSDKFLGWENTEAFF. CDR3 DNA: TGTGCCAGCAGTGACAAATTCCTGGGATGGGAGAACACTGAAGCTTTCTTT.

This clonotype was counted at least ten times. This chain uses TRBV20-1 with TRBJ1-4, with D possibly TRBD1 on 5 matching bases. V shed 3 bases and J shed 4 bases, with 12 bases lying between them. The CDR3 is 14 amino acids. Looked up from germline, CDR1 is DFQATT and CDR2 is SNEGSKA (reference sequence). Written as DNA, the CDR3 is TGCAGTGCTAGTAGGGGACGCAATAATGAAAAACTGTTTTTT. Translating gives CSASRGRNNEKLFF.

The chain joins TRBV20-1 to TRBJ2-1; D perhaps matches TRBD1 (5 bases). Germline V gene sequence: CDR1 DFQATT, CDR2 SNEGSKA (reference sequence). V lost 0 bases to trimming and J lost 4 bases, with 10 bases between them. The CDR3 has 14 amino acids. The CDR3 spells CSARDTAGYNEQFF. Here the CDR3 DNA reads TGCAGTGCTAGAGATACGGCAGGGTACAATGAGCAGTTCTTC.

The chain carries TRBV4-1 and TRBJ1-6; TRBD1 matches at 7 bases. Looked up from germline, CDR1 is MGHRA and CDR2 is YSYEKL. The length of the CDR3 is 16 residues. The ends lost 6 bases at V and 4 bases at J; junction bases unmatched: 9. The CDR3 is CASSPGTERYNSPLHF. The CDR3 coding sequence is TGCGCCAGCAGTCCCGGGACAGAGAGATATAATTCACCCCTCCACTTT.

This chain uses TRBV5-6 with TRBJ2-3; D not certain. The length of the CDR3 is 13 residues. Trimming removed 0 bases from V and 2 bases from J, with 4 bases in between. CDR1 SGHDT and CDR2 YYEEEE come from the germline V gene. CDR3 sequence (DNA): TGTGCCAGCAGCTTGGACTACACAGATACGCAGTATTTT. It yields the protein CASSLDYTDTQYF.

The CDR3: CASSPWGQANSPLHF. The CDR3 nucleotides read TGTGCCAGCAGCCCATGGGGACAGGCAAATTCACCCCTCCACTTT. This chain connects TRBV7-8 to TRBJ1-6, with 8 bases that match TRBD1. CDR1 and CDR2 (germline): SGHVS, FQNEAQ. Trimming cost V 5 bases and J 7 bases; bases outside gene matches: 7. The CDR3 spans 15 residues.

Details on this clonotype: At one boundary the junction diverges from the germline segment, which might be a read error. The V call is TRBV28, the J call TRBJ2-4; a weak D match, TRBD2 (5 bases). Germline-derived CDR1 and CDR2 are MDHEN and SYDVKM. CDR3 length: 12 residues. The DNA of the CDR3 is TGTGCCAGCAGTTTTCGTGCCAGCGGCCGGGACTTC. Encoded protein: CASSFRASGRDF.